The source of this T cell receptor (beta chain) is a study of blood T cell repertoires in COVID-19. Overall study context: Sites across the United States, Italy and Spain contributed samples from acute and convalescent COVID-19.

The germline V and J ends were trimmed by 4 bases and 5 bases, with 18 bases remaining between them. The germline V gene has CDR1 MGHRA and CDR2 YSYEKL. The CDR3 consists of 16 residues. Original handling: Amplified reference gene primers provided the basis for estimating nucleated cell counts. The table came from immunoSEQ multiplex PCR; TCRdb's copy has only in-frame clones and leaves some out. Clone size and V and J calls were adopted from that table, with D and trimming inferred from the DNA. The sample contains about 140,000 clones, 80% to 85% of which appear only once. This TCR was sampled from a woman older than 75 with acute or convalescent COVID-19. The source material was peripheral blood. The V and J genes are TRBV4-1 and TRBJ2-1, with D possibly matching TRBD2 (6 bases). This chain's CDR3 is CASSPRGEAPDNEQFF. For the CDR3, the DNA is TGCGCCAGCAGCCCCAGAGGGGAGGCCCCGGACAATGAGCAGTTCTTC.